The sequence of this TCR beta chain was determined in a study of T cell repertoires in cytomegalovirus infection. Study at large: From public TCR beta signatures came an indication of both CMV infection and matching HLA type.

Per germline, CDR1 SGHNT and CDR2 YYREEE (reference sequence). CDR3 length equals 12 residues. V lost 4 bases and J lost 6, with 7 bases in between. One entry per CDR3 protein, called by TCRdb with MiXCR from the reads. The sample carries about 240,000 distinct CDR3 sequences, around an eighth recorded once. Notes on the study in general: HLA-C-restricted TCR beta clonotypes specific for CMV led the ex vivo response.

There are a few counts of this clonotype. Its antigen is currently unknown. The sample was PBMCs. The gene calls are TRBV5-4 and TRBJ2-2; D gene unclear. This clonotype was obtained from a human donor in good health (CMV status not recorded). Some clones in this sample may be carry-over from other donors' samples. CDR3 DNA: TGTGCCAGCAGCCGATTTTCCGGGGAGCTGTTTTTT. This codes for CASSRFSGELFF.